The rows below give T cell receptor beta chains drawn from one sample of a study of cytomegalovirus exposure and HLA in healthy donors. TCRdb keeps only in-frame clones here, not all; method: immunoSEQ multiplex PCR. The data hold 100,000 to 150,000 clones, with roughly 79% observed a single time. Material for sequencing was PBMCs. Every receptor here comes from a young man in good health and CMV-seronegative. Each CDR3 is given with its conserved first and last residue. A D gene is named only where the DNA matches it firmly. Clone sizes are given selectively: once, few, many, or a class where the clone is expanded.

cdr3_nt cdr3_aa clone_size j_call v_call d_call
TGTGCCAGCAGTCCCCTCCTTGGGGCCAATCAGCCCCAGCATTTT CASSPLLGANQPQHF - TRBJ1-5 TRBV27 -
TGTGCCAGCAGCTATCCTCGACAGGGGGCCGTAGGGTCGAGAGGCTACACCTTC CASSYPRQGAVGSRGYTF - TRBJ1-2 TRBV7-2 TRBD1
TGCGCCAGCTCCGCGGGGAGCTCCTACGAGCAGTACTTC CASSAGSSYEQYF few TRBJ2-7 TRBV5-1 -
TGTGCCAGCAATCGAAGGGGGAGTGATCAGCCCCAGCATTTT CASNRRGSDQPQHF - TRBJ1-5 TRBV7-2 -
TGTGCCACCAGCAGAGGTGAGGGCAGCCGCACAGATACGCAGTATTTT CATSRGEGSRTDTQYF - TRBJ2-3 TRBV15 -
TGTGCCACCAGCAGAGGTAGCGGGGGGGATATTCAGTACTTC CATSRGSGGDIQYF - TRBJ2-4 TRBV15 TRBD2
TGTGCCAGCTCACCGCCTCAGGGAAGAAACGAGCAGTACTTC CASSPPQGRNEQYF - TRBJ2-7 TRBV18 -
TGTGCCAGCAGCACGGGACTAGCGGAGAATACGCAGTATTTT CASSTGLAENTQYF few TRBJ2-3 TRBV7-9 TRBD2
TGTGCCAGCAGCTTAGCGACGAGGGGGCCCTATAATTCACCCCTCCACTTT CASSLATRGPYNSPLHF - TRBJ1-6 TRBV7-6 TRBD1
TGTGCCAGCAGCCAAGATAGCGGCACAGATACGCAGTATTTT CASSQDSGTDTQYF - TRBJ2-3 TRBV4-2 -
TGTGCCAGCAGCCCCGGGATCAGCTCCTACAATGAGCAGTTCTTC CASSPGISSYNEQFF - TRBJ2-1 TRBV6-5 -
TGTGCCAGCAGCTTGCTGGAGGGGCTGATGAACACTGAAGCTTTCTTT CASSLLEGLMNTEAFF - TRBJ1-1 TRBV7-9 -
TGTGCCAGCAGCCAAGCCAGCGGGGGTGGGGATGAGCAGTTCTTC CASSQASGGGDEQFF once TRBJ2-1 TRBV4-2 TRBD2
TGTGCCAGCAGCTTAGCGAGCGCGGGATCCTACACAGATACGCAGTATTTT CASSLASAGSYTDTQYF - TRBJ2-3 TRBV7-2 -
TGTGCCAGCTCCCCTACAGGGTCCACTGAAGCTTTCTTT CASSPTGSTEAFF few TRBJ1-1 TRBV6-6 -
TGCGCCAGCAGCCAAGAGCACGACTCTTCAGATACGCAGTATTTT CASSQEHDSSDTQYF - TRBJ2-3 TRBV4-1 -
TGTGCCAGCAGCAAAGGGGGACTAGCGGGGCTCTGCCAAGAGACCCAGTACTTC CASSKGGLAGLCQETQYF few TRBJ2-5 TRBV21-1 -
TGTGCCAGCAGCGCCCAGGTGGGCGGGGGGCCCTGGGAGACCCAGTACTTC CASSAQVGGGPWETQYF - TRBJ2-5 TRBV9 TRBD2
TGTGCCAGCAGGGTGGAGGAGAAAGGCAATCAGCCCCAGCATTTT CASRVEEKGNQPQHF once TRBJ1-5 TRBV2 -
TGTGCCAGCTCCCCTAAACAGGGGAGCACTGAAGCTTTCTTT CASSPKQGSTEAFF few TRBJ1-1 TRBV18 TRBD1
TGTGCCAGCAGGGGGCGGGGGAAATCCTACGAGCAGTACTTC CASRGRGKSYEQYF - TRBJ2-7 TRBV28 TRBD2
TGTGCCAGCAGCATAGGGCAGGAGAACACTGAAGCTTTCTTT CASSIGQENTEAFF - TRBJ1-1 TRBV19 -
TGTGCCAGCAGCTACAGGGGGACAGGGGAGGGCTACACCTTC CASSYRGTGEGYTF - TRBJ1-2 TRBV7-6 TRBD1
TGTGCCAGCAGCTTAACAATTCGGGACAGTAAGCGCGAGCAGTACTTC CASSLTIRDSKREQYF - TRBJ2-7 TRBV7-8 TRBD1
TGTGCCTGGAGTGTACAGGGGCCATTTGCGTGGTACTTC CAWSVQGPFAWYF - TRBJ2-7 TRBV30 TRBD1
TGTGCCAGCAGCTTACGCCAGGGCACTGAAGCTTTCTTT CASSLRQGTEAFF - TRBJ1-1 TRBV7-2 -
TGTGCCAGTAGTATTTACGGGGGGGCCAATGAGCAGTTCTTC CASSIYGGANEQFF - TRBJ2-1 TRBV19 TRBD2
TGTGCCAGCAGCTTAGGGACAGGGAGAGAGACCCAGTACTTC CASSLGTGRETQYF - TRBJ2-5 TRBV7-6 TRBD1
TGCGCCAGCAGTCGGAGTGGCCGTAACTATGGCTACACCTTC CASSRSGRNYGYTF - TRBJ1-2 TRBV10-2 -
TGTGCCAGCAGCAGCAGGGAGACAGGGAGTAACACTGAAGCTTTCTTT CASSSRETGSNTEAFF - TRBJ1-1 TRBV21-1 -
TGTGCCAGCAGCGGGACAGAAAATCAGCCCCAGCATTTT CASSGTENQPQHF - TRBJ1-5 TRBV9 -
TGTGCCAGCAGCTGGACTCTTGACGGCAATCAGCCCCAGCATTTT CASSWTLDGNQPQHF - TRBJ1-5 TRBV7-2 -
TGTGCCAGCAGGGGGGGGACAGGGAGCTCCTACAATGAGCAGTTCTTC CASRGGTGSSYNEQFF - TRBJ2-1 TRBV9 TRBD1
TGTGCCAGCAGTTTCCGTCTCTCGGTAGATACGCAGTATTTT CASSFRLSVDTQYF - TRBJ2-3 TRBV6-5 -
TGCGCCAGCAGCCAAGTTCGACAGGGGGTCTATGGCTACACCTTC CASSQVRQGVYGYTF - TRBJ1-2 TRBV4-1 TRBD1
TGTGCCAGCAGCTCACAGGGGGCATGGCAGCCCCAGCATTTT CASSSQGAWQPQHF - TRBJ1-5 TRBV7-2 TRBD1
TGTGCCAGCAGCCCACAGGGGGCAAGGAACACTGAAGCTTTCTTT CASSPQGARNTEAFF - TRBJ1-1 TRBV7-6 TRBD1
TGTGCCAGCAGTGAGGCCGCAGCGGACCAGGATACGCAGTATTTT CASSEAAADQDTQYF - TRBJ2-3 TRBV6-1 -
TGCAGCGTTCGTGAGGGGAGGAGTTCACCCCTCCACTTT CSVREGRSSPLHF - TRBJ1-6 TRBV29-1 -
TGCGCCAGCAGCCATCTCCCTCGGACAGGGGAAGAGACCCAGTACTTC CASSHLPRTGEETQYF - TRBJ2-5 TRBV4-3 TRBD1
TGTGCCATCATGGCGGGTCCCCCGAACACTGAAGCTTTCTTT CAIMAGPPNTEAFF once TRBJ1-1 TRBV10-3 -
TGCGCCAGCAGCTCGGGACAGGGGAGCAATCAGCCCCAGCATTTT CASSSGQGSNQPQHF - TRBJ1-5 TRBV5-1 TRBD1
TGTGCCAGCAGCCCCTGGGACAGGGGGCTCGGAGGGAGTGAAGCTTTCTTT CASSPWDRGLGGSEAFF - TRBJ1-1 TRBV9 TRBD1
TGTGCCTGGAGGTCCACCGGGGGGTGGGGAACAGATACGCAGTATTTT CAWRSTGGWGTDTQYF - TRBJ2-3 TRBV30 TRBD2
TGTGCCAGCAGCTTAGACGGGGGGCCTTTTGAAAAACTGTTTTTT CASSLDGGPFEKLFF - TRBJ1-4 TRBV11-2 -